Listed below are T cell receptor beta chains from one sample, sequenced in a study of blood T cell repertoires in COVID-19. Libraries were prepared by immunoSEQ multiplex PCR; TCRdb keeps only in-frame clonotypes and omits some of them. The sample has about 120,000 clones, approximately 85% seen once. Sequenced sample: peripheral blood. These receptors all come from a man older than 75 with acute or convalescent COVID-19. The CDR3 runs from the conserved cysteine through the conserved F or W. A D gene is named only where the DNA matches it firmly. Some rows have no size entry. The others give once, few or many, or a class for an expanded clone.

cdr3_nt,cdr3_aa,j_call,v_call,d_call,clone_size
TGTGCCAGCAGCTCACAGGGGGCCGGGGGTTCACCCCTCCACTTT,CASSSQGAGGSPLHF,TRBJ1-6,TRBV11-2,TRBD1,.
TGTGCCAGCAGTTACTCGGAGAATTCACCCCTCCACTTT,CASSYSENSPLHF,TRBJ1-6,TRBV6-5,.,.
TGTGCCAGCAGCTCCCCCGGGGAGCTGTTTTTT,CASSSPGELFF,TRBJ2-2,TRBV6-5,.,.
TGCGCCAGCAGTCAATTACCGGGACAGGGTGGAGAGCAGTACTTC,CASSQLPGQGGEQYF,TRBJ2-7,TRBV23-1,TRBD1,.
TGTGCCAGCAGTGACTTTGCGACGGGGGGTATGGATGGCTACACCTTC,CASSDFATGGMDGYTF,TRBJ1-2,TRBV6-1,.,.
TGCGCCAGCAGCTTGGGGAGCGGGGGGGCGACAGATACGCAGTATTTT,CASSLGSGGATDTQYF,TRBJ2-3,TRBV5-1,TRBD2,.
TGTGCCAGCAGGGTCGACTTTAGCAATCAGCCCCAGCATTTT,CASRVDFSNQPQHF,TRBJ1-5,TRBV6-5,.,.
TGTGCCAGTAGTGTTCAGGGGACCGGGGAGCTGTTTTTT,CASSVQGTGELFF,TRBJ2-2,TRBV19,.,.
TGTGCCACCAGTGGAATGCCAGGGGGCGCGGGCGGGGAGCTGTTTTTT,CATSGMPGGAGGELFF,TRBJ2-2,TRBV24-1,TRBD1,.
TGTGCCAGCAGCCCCCGGGGGGCGGGAGGGTACAATGAGCAGTTCTTC,CASSPRGAGGYNEQFF,TRBJ2-1,TRBV7-9,TRBD2,.
TGTGCCAGTAGTATCCCCGCCCGGGACAAAAACATTCAGTACTTC,CASSIPARDKNIQYF,TRBJ2-4,TRBV19,.,.
TGTGCCTGGAGGCTAGGACAAATTACAGATACGCAGTATTTT,CAWRLGQITDTQYF,TRBJ2-3,TRBV30,.,.
TGTGCCAGTACCCCATACCCGACAGTGAACACTGAAGCTTTCTTT,CASTPYPTVNTEAFF,TRBJ1-1,TRBV19,.,few
TGTGCCAGCTCACTCTACGGGACACACGCAAACTATGGCTACACCTTC,CASSLYGTHANYGYTF,TRBJ1-2,TRBV18,.,.
TGTGCCAGCAGTTTCGGGGGTGCTGGTGAAAAACTGTTTTTT,CASSFGGAGEKLFF,TRBJ1-4,TRBV27,.,.
TGTGCCACCAGTGAAGGTACTAGCGGACGTAATGAGCAGTTCTTC,CATSEGTSGRNEQFF,TRBJ2-1,TRBV24-1,TRBD2,few
TGTGCCAGCAGTGATAATACGCAGTATTTT,CASSDNTQYF,TRBJ2-3,TRBV2,.,.
TGTGCCAGCAGTTACTCCCCAGACAGGGTCGATGGCTACACCTTC,CASSYSPDRVDGYTF,TRBJ1-2,TRBV6-7,TRBD1,.
TGCGCCACCAGCTCCCAGGACAAATTCACAGATACGCAGTATTTT,CATSSQDKFTDTQYF,TRBJ2-3,TRBV5-1,.,few
TGTGCCAGCAGCGTAGGACAGAACTCTGGGGCCAACGTCCTGACTTTC,CASSVGQNSGANVLTF,TRBJ2-6,TRBV9,.,once
TGTGCCAGCAGCTTTGACGGACAGGGGGTCAAAAACATTCAGTACTTC,CASSFDGQGVKNIQYF,TRBJ2-4,TRBV11-1,TRBD1,.
TGTGCCAGCGTCGGAGCTACCTACGAGCAGTACTTC,CASVGATYEQYF,TRBJ2-7,TRBV6-5,.,.
TGTGCCAGCAGCGTAGGGGTAGGGAGCGGGTCTACCTACGAGCAGTACTTC,CASSVGVGSGSTYEQYF,TRBJ2-7,TRBV7-2,.,.
TGCGCCAGCAGCCCGAAAACTACCGCTAACTATGGCTACACCTTC,CASSPKTTANYGYTF,TRBJ1-2,TRBV5-1,.,.
TGTGCCAGCAGTGAAGGGGAGGCTAGGCAGCCCCAGCATTTT,CASSEGEARQPQHF,TRBJ1-5,TRBV6-1,.,.
TGTGCCAGCAGCCCGAGACAGGTCTATGGCTACACCTTC,CASSPRQVYGYTF,TRBJ1-2,TRBV3-1/TRBV3-2,.,few
TGTGCCAGCAGTTTGGACCTGACAGTGACCTACGAGCAGTACTTC,CASSLDLTVTYEQYF,TRBJ2-7,TRBV6-2/TRBV6-3,.,.
TGTGCCAGTAGTGGGACAGGAGAAGGAAACACCATATATTTT,CASSGTGEGNTIYF,TRBJ1-3,TRBV19,TRBD1,.
TGTGCCAGCTCACCGACAGGGGGGAACACTGAAGCTTTCTTT,CASSPTGGNTEAFF,TRBJ1-1,TRBV18,TRBD1,few
TGTGCCAGCAGTTCCCGACAGGGATATAATTCACCCCTCCACTTT,CASSSRQGYNSPLHF,TRBJ1-6,TRBV6-5,TRBD1,few
TGTGCCAGCAGCCAACTAAGGGGGAACACTGAAGCTTTCTTT,CASSQLRGNTEAFF,TRBJ1-1,TRBV14,.,.
TGCGCCAGCAGCCAAGGACGGACAGGAACTAGTGAGCAGTTCTTC,CASSQGRTGTSEQFF,TRBJ2-1,TRBV4-3,TRBD1,.
TGTGCCAGCAGTTTTGTAGGACAGGGGAACACTGAAGCTTTCTTT,CASSFVGQGNTEAFF,TRBJ1-1,TRBV27,TRBD1,.
TGTGCCAGCAGTCAAAGCGGGACCTCCTACAATGAGCAGTTCTTC,CASSQSGTSYNEQFF,TRBJ2-1,TRBV7-2,TRBD2,.
TGTGCCAGCAGAGGGGGACAGCTGAGCTACGAGCAGTACTTC,CASRGGQLSYEQYF,TRBJ2-7,TRBV5-8,TRBD1,once
TGCGCCAGCAGCCAAACCATTCAGGGGGGAAAGCCCCAGCATTTT,CASSQTIQGGKPQHF,TRBJ1-5,TRBV4-3,TRBD1,few
TGTGCCGCTGCAGGGGAAGAGAAGGGAGCTAACTATGGCTACACCTTC,CAAAGEEKGANYGYTF,TRBJ1-2,TRBV28,.,few
TGTGCCAGCAGTTCCGACCGACTCCTATCCTACGAGCAGTACTTC,CASSSDRLLSYEQYF,TRBJ2-7,TRBV3-1/TRBV3-2,.,.
TGTGCCAGCAGCCGTACCCAGGGGGCTGGAAACACCATATATTTT,CASSRTQGAGNTIYF,TRBJ1-3,TRBV6-5,TRBD1,.
TGTGCCAGCAGCTTCCTTAGCGGGACCATCGCTGAAGCTTTCTTT,CASSFLSGTIAEAFF,TRBJ1-1,TRBV7-9,.,.
TGTGCCACCAGTGATTCTACCCGGGACACATGTGAAAAACTGTTTTTT,CATSDSTRDTCEKLFF,TRBJ1-4,TRBV24-1,.,.
TGTGCCAGCAGCTTAGCCAGGGGAATCGGCAATCAGCCCCAGCATTTT,CASSLARGIGNQPQHF,TRBJ1-5,TRBV11-2,.,.
TGTGCCAGCAGCTTTTTCCGGGAGTCCGAGCAGTACTTC,CASSFFRESEQYF,TRBJ2-7,TRBV11-1,.,.
TGCGCCAGCAGCTTTAAACAGGGCATGAACACTGAAGCTTTCTTT,CASSFKQGMNTEAFF,TRBJ1-1,TRBV5-1,.,few
TGTGCCAGCGGATCGACAGGTTTGTCGTTAGATCAGCCCCAGCATTTT,CASGSTGLSLDQPQHF,TRBJ1-5,TRBV28,.,once
TGTGCCAGCAGTGATGACAGGGGGGTCTACACCTTC,CASSDDRGVYTF,TRBJ1-2,TRBV2,TRBD1,.
TGTGCCAGCAGCCCTTACATGTCTGAAGAGACCCAGTACTTC,CASSPYMSEETQYF,TRBJ2-5,TRBV9,.,.
TGTGCCACCAGCAGGGGTACGAATGGCTACACCTTC,CATSRGTNGYTF,TRBJ1-2,TRBV24-1,.,.
TGTGCCAGCAGCTTAGGCTTCTATGAAGAGACCCAGTACTTC,CASSLGFYEETQYF,TRBJ2-5,TRBV7-9,.,.
TGTGCCACCAGCAGAGGACAGGGGGCGCACACTGAAGCTTTCTTT,CATSRGQGAHTEAFF,TRBJ1-1,TRBV15,TRBD1,.
TGTGCCAGCAGCTTAGCGGGGGGAGGGGCCTACAATGAGCAGTTCTTC,CASSLAGGGAYNEQFF,TRBJ2-1,TRBV7-2,TRBD2,.
TGTGCCAGCAGCCAAGGAGCGTTCCAGGGCCCTCGGGTGCCCCAGCATTTT,CASSQGAFQGPRVPQHF,TRBJ1-5,TRBV3-1/TRBV3-2,.,.
TGTGCCAGCAGCGCCATCAGGGGTTACGAGCAGTACTTC,CASSAIRGYEQYF,TRBJ2-7,TRBV7-2,.,.
TGTGCCAGCAGCCGAGACAGGGGAGGCAATCAGCCCCAGCATTTT,CASSRDRGGNQPQHF,TRBJ1-5,TRBV6-5,TRBD1,.
TGTGCCAGCAGCCAGGGGACAGGGAATGAAAAACTGTTTTTT,CASSQGTGNEKLFF,TRBJ1-4,TRBV3-1/TRBV3-2,TRBD1,.
TGTGCCAGTAGTATGGAGGGTCACGGCTCACCCCTCCACTTT,CASSMEGHGSPLHF,TRBJ1-6,TRBV19,.,.
TGTGCCAGCCCAGACAGGGGGCGCATGGCTGGAAACACCATATATTTT,CASPDRGRMAGNTIYF,TRBJ1-3,TRBV11-3,TRBD1,.